This T cell receptor beta chain comes out of a study of OX40 agonist ivuxolimab in advanced cancers. Regarding the study as a whole: With doses of 0.1-3.0 mg/kg, partial responders showed among the lowest clonal expansion.

In regard to this clone: Its matching antigen is unknown.

Sequencing was performed with immunoSEQ multiplex PCR; in TCRdb, only in-frame clones are kept and a portion is missing. The sample has roughly 67,000 clones, roughly 87% seen once. The sequence came from an adult with an advanced solid tumor such as melanoma, head and neck, liver or kidney cancer. Source: CD4+ or CD8+ T cells sorted from blood, taken in a trial of the OX40 agonist ivuxolimab.

The CDR3 here is CASSLAGDRGYTF. The CDR3 DNA reads as TGTGCCAGCAGCTTAGCCGGGGACCGGGGCTACACCTTC. The chain links TRBV7-9 to TRBJ1-2, with D possibly TRBD1 on 5 matching bases. V was shortened by 0 bases and J by 8 bases, with 10 bases between the two germline ends. The germline V gene encodes CDR1 SEHNR and CDR2 FQNEAQ (reference sequence). This CDR3 comprises 13 residues. The full variable domain, in which reference TRBV7-9 and TRBJ1-2 provide the parts outside the CDR3, is DTGVSQNPRHKITKRGQNVTFRCDPISEHNRLYWYRQTLGQGPEFLTYFQNEAQLEKSRLLSDRFSAERPKGSFSTLEIQRTEQGDSAMYLCASSLAGDRGYTFGSGTRLTVV.